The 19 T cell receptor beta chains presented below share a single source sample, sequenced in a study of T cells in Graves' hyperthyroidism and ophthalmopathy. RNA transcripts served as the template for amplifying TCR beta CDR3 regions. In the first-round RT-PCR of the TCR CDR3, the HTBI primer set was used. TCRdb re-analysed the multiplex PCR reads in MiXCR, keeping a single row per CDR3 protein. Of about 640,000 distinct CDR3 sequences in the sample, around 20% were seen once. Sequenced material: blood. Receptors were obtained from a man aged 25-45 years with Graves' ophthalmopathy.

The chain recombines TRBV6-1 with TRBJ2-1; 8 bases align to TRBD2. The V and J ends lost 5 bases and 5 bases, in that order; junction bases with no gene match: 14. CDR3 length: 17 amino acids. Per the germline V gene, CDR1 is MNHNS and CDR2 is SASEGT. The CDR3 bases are TGTGCCAGCAGTTTCGCTGCTCCGGGACTAGTACACAATGAGCAGTTCTTC. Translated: CASSFAAPGLVHNEQFF.

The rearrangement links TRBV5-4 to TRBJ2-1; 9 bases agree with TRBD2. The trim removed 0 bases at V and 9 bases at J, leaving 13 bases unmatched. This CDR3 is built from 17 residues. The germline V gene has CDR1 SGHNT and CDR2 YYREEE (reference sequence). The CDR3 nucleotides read TGTGCCAGCAGCTTGGCCCCCGTGGCGGGAGGGTACCCTGAGCAGTTCTTC. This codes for CASSLAPVAGGYPEQFF.

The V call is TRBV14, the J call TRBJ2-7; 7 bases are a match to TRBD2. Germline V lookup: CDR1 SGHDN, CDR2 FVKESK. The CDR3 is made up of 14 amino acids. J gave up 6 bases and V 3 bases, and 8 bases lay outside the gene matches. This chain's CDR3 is CASSHEIGRGEQYF. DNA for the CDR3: TGTGCCAGCAGCCATGAGATTGGGAGGGGCGAGCAGTACTTC.

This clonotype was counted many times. The CDR3 loop reads CASSAPRGPDYGYTF. The CDR3 DNA reads TGTGCCAGCAGCGCCCCCCGGGGGCCCGACTATGGCTACACCTTC. The chain recombines TRBV13 with TRBJ1-2; possible D gene TRBD1, 6 bases. The CDR3 consists of 15 residues. Germline V lookup: CDR1 PRHDT, CDR2 FYEKMQ (reference sequence). V lost 5 bases and J lost 3, with 16 bases in between.

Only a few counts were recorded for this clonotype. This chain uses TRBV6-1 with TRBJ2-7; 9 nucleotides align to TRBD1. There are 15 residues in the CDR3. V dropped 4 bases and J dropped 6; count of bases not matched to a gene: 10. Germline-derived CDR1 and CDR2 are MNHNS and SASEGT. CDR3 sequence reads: CASSVMDRGPLEQYF. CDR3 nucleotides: TGTGCCAGCAGTGTCATGGACAGGGGTCCCCTCGAGCAGTACTTC.

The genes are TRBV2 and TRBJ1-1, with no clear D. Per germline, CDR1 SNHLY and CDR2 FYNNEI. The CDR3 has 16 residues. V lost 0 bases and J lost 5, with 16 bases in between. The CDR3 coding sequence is TGTGCCAGCAGTGAAGCGCGCGCAGGCTCGGGAACTGAAGCTTTCTTT. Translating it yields CASSEARAGSGTEAFF.

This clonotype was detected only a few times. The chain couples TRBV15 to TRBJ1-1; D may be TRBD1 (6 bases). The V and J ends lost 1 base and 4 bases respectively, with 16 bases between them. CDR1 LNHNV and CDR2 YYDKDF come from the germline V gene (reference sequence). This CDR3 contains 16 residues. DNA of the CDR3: TGTGCCACCAGCAGAGGGAGGGGGGAAGTCCGCACTGAAGCTTTCTTT. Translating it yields CATSRGRGEVRTEAFF.

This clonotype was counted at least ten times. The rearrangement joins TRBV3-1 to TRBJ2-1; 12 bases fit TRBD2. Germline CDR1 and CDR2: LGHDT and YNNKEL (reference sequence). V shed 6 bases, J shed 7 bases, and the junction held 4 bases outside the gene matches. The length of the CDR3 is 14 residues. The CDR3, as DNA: TGTGCCAGCAGTGCTAGCGGGAGGGGGAATGAGCAGTTCTTC. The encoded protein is CASSASGRGNEQFF.

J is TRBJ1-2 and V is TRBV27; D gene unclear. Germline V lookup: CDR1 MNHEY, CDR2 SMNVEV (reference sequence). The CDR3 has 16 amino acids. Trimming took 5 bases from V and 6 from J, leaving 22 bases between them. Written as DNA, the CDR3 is TGTGCCAGCAGTCCACCCAGAGGATCCACCGACGATGGCTACACCTTC. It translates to CASSPPRGSTDDGYTF.

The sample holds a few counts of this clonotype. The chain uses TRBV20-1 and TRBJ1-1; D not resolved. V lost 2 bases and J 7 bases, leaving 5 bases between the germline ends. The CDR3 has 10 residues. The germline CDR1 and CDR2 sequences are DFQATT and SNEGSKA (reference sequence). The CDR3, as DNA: TGCAGTGCTAGATCCCTTGAAGCTTTCTTT. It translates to CSARSLEAFF.

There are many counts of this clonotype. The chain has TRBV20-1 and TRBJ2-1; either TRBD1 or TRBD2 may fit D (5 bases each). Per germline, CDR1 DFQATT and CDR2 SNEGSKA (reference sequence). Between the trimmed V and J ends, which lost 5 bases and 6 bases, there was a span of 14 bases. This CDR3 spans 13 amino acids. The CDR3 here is CSAGGGKINEQFF. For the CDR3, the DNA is TGCAGTGCTGGGGGTGGAAAGATCAATGAGCAGTTCTTC.

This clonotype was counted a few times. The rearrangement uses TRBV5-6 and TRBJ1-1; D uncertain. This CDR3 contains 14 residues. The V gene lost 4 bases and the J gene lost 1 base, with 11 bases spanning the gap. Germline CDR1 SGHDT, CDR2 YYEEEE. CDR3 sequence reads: CASSNSHRNTEAFF. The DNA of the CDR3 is TGTGCCAGCAGCAACTCACACCGGAACACTGAAGCTTTCTTT.

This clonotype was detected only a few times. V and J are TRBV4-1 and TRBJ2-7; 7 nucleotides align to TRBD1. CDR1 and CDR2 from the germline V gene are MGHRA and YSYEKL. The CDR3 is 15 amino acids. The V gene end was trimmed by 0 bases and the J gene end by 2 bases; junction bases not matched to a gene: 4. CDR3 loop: CASSQDQGQTYEQYF. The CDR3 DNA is TGCGCCAGCAGCCAAGATCAGGGACAGACCTACGAGCAGTACTTC.

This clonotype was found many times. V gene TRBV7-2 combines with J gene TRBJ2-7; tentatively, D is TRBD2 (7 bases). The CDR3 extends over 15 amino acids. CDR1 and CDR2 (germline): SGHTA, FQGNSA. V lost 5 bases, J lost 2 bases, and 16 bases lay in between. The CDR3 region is CASSIHVGGAYEQYF. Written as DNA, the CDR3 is TGTGCCAGCAGCATCCACGTAGGGGGGGCCTACGAGCAGTACTTC.

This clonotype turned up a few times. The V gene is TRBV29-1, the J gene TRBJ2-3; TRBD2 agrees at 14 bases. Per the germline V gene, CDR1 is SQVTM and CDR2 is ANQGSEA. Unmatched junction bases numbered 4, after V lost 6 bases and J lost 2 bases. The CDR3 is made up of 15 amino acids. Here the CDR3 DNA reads TGCAGCGTCGGGACTAGCGGGAGTTACACAGATACGCAGTATTTT. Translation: CSVGTSGSYTDTQYF.

The CDR3 nucleotides are TGTGCCAGCAGTTTAAGGCGGGAAGCCTACGAGCAGTACTTC. This gives the protein CASSLRREAYEQYF. This chain links TRBV28 with TRBJ2-7; TRBD2 is a possible D gene (6 bases). The CDR3 spans 14 residues. Trimming cost V 2 bases and J 2 bases, with 10 bases left between them. The germline gives CDR1 MDHEN, CDR2 SYDVKM.

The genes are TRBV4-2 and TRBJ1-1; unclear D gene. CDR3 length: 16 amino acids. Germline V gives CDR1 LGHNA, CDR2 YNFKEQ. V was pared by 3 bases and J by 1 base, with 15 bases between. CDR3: CASSHPFEGENTEAFF. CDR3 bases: TGTGCCAGCAGCCATCCTTTCGAGGGTGAGAACACTGAAGCTTTCTTT.

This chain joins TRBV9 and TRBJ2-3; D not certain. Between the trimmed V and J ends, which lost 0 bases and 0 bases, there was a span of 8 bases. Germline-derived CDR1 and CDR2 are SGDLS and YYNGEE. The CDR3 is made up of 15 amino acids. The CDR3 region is CASSVGRFSTDTQYF. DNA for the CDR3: TGTGCCAGCAGCGTAGGCAGGTTTAGCACAGATACGCAGTATTTT. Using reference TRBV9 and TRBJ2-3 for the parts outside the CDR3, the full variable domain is DSGVTQTPKHLITATGQRVTLRCSPRSGDLSVYWYQQSLDQGLQFLIQYYNGEERAKGNILERFSAQQFPDLHSELNLSSLELGDSALYFCASSVGRFSTDTQYFGPGTRLTVL.

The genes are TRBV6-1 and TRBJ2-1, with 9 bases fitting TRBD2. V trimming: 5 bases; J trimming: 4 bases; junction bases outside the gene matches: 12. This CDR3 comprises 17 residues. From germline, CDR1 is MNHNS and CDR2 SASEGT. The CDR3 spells CASSRDLAGPRYNEQFF. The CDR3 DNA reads TGTGCCAGCAGTCGAGATCTAGCGGGACCTAGATACAATGAGCAGTTCTTC.